The clone carrying this T cell receptor beta chain has more than one count but fewer than ten. Its antigen is unidentified. Per the germline V gene, CDR1 is SNHLY and CDR2 is FYNNEI. Trimming cost V 6 bases and J 7 bases; bases outside gene matches: 6. The CDR3 sequence is 13 residues long. Measured with immunoSEQ multiplex PCR; TCRdb has only the in-frame clones, and not every one. The table lists about 9,200 clones, more than 75% of them singletons. The data are from a study of chemoradiotherapy in HPV16-positive cancers. Study-level results: Better recurrence-free survival went with HPV-responsive T-cell expansion in HPV16-positive patients.

The V gene is TRBV2, the J gene TRBJ1-5; TRBD1 matches 7 bases. The specimen was obtained from a patient who underwent chemoradiotherapy. This clonotype was obtained from a human donor with HPV-associated anogenital cancer. The CDR3 loop is CASRTGSWQPQHF. In nucleotides, the CDR3 is TGTGCCAGCAGGACAGGGTCATGGCAGCCCCAGCATTTT.